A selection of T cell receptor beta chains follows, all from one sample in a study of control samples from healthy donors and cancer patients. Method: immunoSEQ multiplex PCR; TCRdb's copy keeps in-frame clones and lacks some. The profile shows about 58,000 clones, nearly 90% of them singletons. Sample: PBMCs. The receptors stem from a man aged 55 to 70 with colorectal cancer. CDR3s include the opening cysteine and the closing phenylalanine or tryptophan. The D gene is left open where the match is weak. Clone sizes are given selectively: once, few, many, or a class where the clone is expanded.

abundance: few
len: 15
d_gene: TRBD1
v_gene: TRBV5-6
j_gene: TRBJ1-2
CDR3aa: CASSDYRGGGFGYTF
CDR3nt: TGTGCCAGCAGCGATTACAGGGGAGGGGGCTTTGGCTACACCTTC

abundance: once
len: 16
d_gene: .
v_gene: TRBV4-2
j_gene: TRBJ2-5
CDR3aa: CASSQDPSGAPETQYF
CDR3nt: TGTGCCAGCAGCCAAGACCCCTCGGGGGCCCCAGAGACCCAGTACTTC

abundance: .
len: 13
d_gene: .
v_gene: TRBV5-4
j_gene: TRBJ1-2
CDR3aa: CASSLGTEYGYTF
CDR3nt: TGTGCCAGCAGCTTGGGGACGGAATATGGCTACACCTTC

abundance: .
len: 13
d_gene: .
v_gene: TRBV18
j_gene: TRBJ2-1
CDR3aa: CASSRTGLPNQFF
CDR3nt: TGTGCCAGCTCACGCACGGGACTTCCTAACCAGTTCTTC

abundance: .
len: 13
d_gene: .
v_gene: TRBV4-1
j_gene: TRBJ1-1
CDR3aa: CASSFRGNTEAFF
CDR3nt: TGCGCCAGCAGCTTTCGGGGTAACACTGAAGCTTTCTTT

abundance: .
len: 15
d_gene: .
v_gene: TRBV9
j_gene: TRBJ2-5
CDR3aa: CASSVAVGPQETQYF
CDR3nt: TGTGCCAGCAGCGTAGCCGTGGGGCCCCAAGAGACCCAGTACTTC

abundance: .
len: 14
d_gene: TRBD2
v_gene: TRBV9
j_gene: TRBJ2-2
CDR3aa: CASSVGGGVGELFF
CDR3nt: TGTGCCAGCAGCGTAGGCGGGGGGGTCGGGGAGCTGTTTTTT

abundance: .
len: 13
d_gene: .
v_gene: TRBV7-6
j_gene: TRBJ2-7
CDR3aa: CASSLADTYEQYF
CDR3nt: TGTGCCAGCAGCTTAGCGGACACCTACGAGCAGTACTTC

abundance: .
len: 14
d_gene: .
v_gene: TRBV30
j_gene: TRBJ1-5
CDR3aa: CAWSVQFLGQPQHF
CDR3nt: TGTGCCTGGAGTGTTCAATTCTTGGGTCAGCCCCAGCATTTT

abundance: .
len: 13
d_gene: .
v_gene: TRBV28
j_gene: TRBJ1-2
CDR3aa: CASSLLVLYGYTF
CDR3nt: TGTGCCAGCAGTTTACTGGTCCTCTATGGCTACACCTTC

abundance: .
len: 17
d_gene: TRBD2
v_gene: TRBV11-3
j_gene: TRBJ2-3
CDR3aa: CASSPQGAGVVGDTQYF
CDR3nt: TGTGCCAGCAGCCCCCAGGGAGCGGGGGTCGTGGGAGATACGCAGTATTTT

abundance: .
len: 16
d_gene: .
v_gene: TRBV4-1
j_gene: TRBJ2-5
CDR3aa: CASSQALATVVGTQYF
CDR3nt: TGCGCCAGCAGCCAAGCTCTAGCGACCGTGGTGGGGACCCAGTACTTC

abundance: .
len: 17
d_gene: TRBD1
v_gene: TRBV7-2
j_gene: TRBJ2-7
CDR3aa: CASSLNTIRDRGNEQYF
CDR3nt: TGTGCCAGCAGCTTAAATACGATCCGGGACAGGGGAAACGAGCAGTACTTC

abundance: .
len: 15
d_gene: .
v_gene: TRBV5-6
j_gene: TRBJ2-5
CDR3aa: CASSFPGRSQETQYF
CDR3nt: TGTGCCAGCAGCTTCCCGGGACGGTCCCAAGAGACCCAGTACTTC

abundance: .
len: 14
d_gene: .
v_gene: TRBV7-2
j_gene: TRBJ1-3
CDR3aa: CASSLLTPENTIYF
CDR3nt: TGTGCCAGCAGCTTACTTACACCAGAAAACACCATATATTTT

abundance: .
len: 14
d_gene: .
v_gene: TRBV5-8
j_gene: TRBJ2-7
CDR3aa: CASSLPTSYGEQYF
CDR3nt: TGTGCCAGCAGCTTGCCGACTTCGTACGGCGAGCAGTACTTC

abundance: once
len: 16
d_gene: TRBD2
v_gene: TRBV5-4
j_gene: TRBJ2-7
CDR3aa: CASRVDWLAGGDEQYF
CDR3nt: TGTGCCAGCAGGGTGGACTGGCTAGCGGGGGGCGACGAGCAGTACTTC

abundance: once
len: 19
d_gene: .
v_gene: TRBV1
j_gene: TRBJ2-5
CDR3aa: CTSSQIEREPAPYQETQYF
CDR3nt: TGCACCAGCAGCCAAATCGAGCGGGAGCCCGCTCCCTACCAAGAGACCCAGTACTTC

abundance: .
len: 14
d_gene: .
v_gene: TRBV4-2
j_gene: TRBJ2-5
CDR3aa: CASSPDFSQETQYF
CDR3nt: TGTGCCAGCAGCCCTGACTTTTCACAAGAGACCCAGTACTTC

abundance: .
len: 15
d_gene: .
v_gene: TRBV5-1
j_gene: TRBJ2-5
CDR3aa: CASSAGQRTQETQYF
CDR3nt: TGCGCCAGCAGCGCGGGACAGAGAACCCAAGAGACCCAGTACTTC

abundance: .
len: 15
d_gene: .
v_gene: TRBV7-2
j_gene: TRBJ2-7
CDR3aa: CASSPGRPVLNEQYF
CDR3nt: TGTGCCAGCAGCCCCGGCCGGCCAGTATTGAACGAGCAGTACTTC

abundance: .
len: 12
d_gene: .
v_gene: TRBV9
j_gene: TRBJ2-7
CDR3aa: CASSGPQGKQYF
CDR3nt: TGTGCCAGCAGCGGCCCGCAGGGCAAGCAGTACTTC

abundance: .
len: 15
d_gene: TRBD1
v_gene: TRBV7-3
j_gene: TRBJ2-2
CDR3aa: CASSLGQVKTGELFF
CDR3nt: TGTGCCAGCAGCTTAGGACAGGTTAAGACCGGGGAGCTGTTTTTT

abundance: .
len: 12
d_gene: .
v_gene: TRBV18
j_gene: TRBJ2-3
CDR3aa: CASSFETDTQYF
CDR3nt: TGTGCCAGCTCGTTTGAAACAGATACGCAGTATTTT

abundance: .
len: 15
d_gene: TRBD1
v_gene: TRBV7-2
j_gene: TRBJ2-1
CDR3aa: CASRPGQGAYNEQFF
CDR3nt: TGTGCCAGCAGACCAGGACAGGGGGCTTACAATGAGCAGTTCTTC

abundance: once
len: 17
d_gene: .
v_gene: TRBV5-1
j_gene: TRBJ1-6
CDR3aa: CASSLERQSSYNSPLHF
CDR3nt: TGCGCCAGCAGCTTGGAGCGTCAGAGCTCCTATAATTCACCCCTCCACTTT

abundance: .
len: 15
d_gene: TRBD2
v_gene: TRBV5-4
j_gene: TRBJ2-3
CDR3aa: CASSLGGGGTDTQYF
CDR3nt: TGTGCCAGCAGCTTGGGCGGGGGGGGCACAGATACGCAGTATTTT

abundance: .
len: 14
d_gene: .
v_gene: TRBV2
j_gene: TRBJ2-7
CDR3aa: CASSEARLAYEQYF
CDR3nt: TGTGCCAGCAGTGAAGCGAGGCTCGCCTACGAGCAGTACTTC

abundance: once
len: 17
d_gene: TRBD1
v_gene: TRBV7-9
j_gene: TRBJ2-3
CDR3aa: CASITPRDRGGTDTQYF
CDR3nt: TGTGCCAGCATCACCCCCCGGGACAGGGGCGGCACAGATACGCAGTATTTT

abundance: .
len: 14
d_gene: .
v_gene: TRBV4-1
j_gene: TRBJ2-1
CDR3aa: CASSQDQGGGEQFF
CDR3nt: TGCGCCAGCAGCCAAGATCAGGGGGGCGGTGAGCAGTTCTTC

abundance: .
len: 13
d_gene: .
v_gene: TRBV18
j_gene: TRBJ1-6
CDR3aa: CASSPPGFSPLHF
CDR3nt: TGTGCCAGCTCACCTCCGGGGTTCTCACCCCTCCACTTT

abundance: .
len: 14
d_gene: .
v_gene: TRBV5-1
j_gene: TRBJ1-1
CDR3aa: CASSLSSLGSEAFF
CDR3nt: TGCGCCAGCAGCTTATCTAGTTTAGGGTCTGAAGCTTTCTTT

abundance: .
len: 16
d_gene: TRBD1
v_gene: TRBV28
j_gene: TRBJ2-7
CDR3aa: CASSSTGTGSSYEQYF
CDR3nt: TGTGCCAGCAGTTCCACCGGGACAGGGAGCTCCTACGAGCAGTACTTC

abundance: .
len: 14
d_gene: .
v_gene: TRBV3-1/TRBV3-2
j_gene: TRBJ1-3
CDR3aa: CASSLAGAGNTIYF
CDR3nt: TGTGCCAGCAGCCTGGCAGGGGCTGGAAACACCATATATTTT

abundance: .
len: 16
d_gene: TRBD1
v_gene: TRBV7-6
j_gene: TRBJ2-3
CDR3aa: CASSSRGDRGTDTQYF
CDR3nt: TGTGCCAGCAGCTCCCGGGGGGACAGGGGGACAGATACGCAGTATTTT

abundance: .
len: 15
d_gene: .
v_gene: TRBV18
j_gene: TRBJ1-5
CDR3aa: CASSPTTLRGQPQHF
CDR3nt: TGTGCCAGCTCACCTACGACTTTGCGCGGTCAGCCCCAGCATTTT

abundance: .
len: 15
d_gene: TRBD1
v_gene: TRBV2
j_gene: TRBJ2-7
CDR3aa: CASSEEGTGAYEQYF
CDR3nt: TGTGCCAGCAGTGAAGAAGGGACAGGGGCCTACGAGCAGTACTTC

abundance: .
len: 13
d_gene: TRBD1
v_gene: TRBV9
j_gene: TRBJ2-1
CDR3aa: CASSGTGYNEQFF
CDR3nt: TGTGCCAGCAGCGGGACAGGATACAATGAGCAGTTCTTC

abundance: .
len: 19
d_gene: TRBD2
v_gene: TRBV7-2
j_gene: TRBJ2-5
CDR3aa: CASSLEVGVEAGGRETQYF
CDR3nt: TGTGCCAGCAGCTTAGAAGTAGGGGTGGAAGCGGGGGGCAGAGAGACCCAGTACTTC

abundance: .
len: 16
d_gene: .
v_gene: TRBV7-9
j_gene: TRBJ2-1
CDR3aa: CASSLGWDTTYNEQFF
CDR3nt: TGTGCCAGCAGCTTAGGGTGGGACACAACCTACAATGAGCAGTTCTTC

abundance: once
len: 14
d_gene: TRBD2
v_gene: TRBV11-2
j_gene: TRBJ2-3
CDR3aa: CATRLGGGADTQYF
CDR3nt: TGTGCCACCCGGCTGGGGGGAGGGGCAGATACGCAGTATTTT

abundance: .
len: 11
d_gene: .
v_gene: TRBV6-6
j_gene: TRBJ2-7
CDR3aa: CASSRDFQQYF
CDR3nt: TGTGCCAGCAGTCGGGACTTTCAGCAGTACTTC

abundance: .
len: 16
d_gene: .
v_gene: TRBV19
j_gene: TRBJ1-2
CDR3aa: CASSKGRGGRGYGYTF
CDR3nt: TGTGCCAGTAGTAAGGGCCGGGGGGGGCGAGGCTATGGCTACACCTTC

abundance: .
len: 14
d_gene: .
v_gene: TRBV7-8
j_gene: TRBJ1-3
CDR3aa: CASSLTLSGNTIYF
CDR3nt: TGTGCCAGCAGCCTTACTCTCTCTGGAAACACCATATATTTT

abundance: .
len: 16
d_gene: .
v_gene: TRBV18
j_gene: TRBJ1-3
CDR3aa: CASSPTVQISGNTIYF
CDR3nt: TGTGCCAGCTCCCCTACGGTACAGATCTCTGGAAACACCATATATTTT

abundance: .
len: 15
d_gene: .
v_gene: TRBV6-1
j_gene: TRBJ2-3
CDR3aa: CASSWTHPSTDTQYF
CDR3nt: TGTGCCAGCAGTTGGACCCACCCTAGCACAGATACGCAGTATTTT

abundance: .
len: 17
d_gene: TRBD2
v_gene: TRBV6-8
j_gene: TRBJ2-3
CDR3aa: CASSTLRLAVRTDTQYF
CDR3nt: TGTGCCAGCAGTACACTTCGACTAGCCGTTCGCACAGATACGCAGTATTTT

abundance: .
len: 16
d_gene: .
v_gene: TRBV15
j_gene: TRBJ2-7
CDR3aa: CATSRDLGAYSYEQYF
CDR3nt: TGTGCCACCAGCAGAGATCTGGGAGCTTACTCCTACGAGCAGTACTTC

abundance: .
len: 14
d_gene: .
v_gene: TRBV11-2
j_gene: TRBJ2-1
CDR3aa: CASSLKGAGASSFF
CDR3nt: TGTGCCAGCAGCTTAAAAGGGGCAGGGGCCAGTTCGTTCTTC

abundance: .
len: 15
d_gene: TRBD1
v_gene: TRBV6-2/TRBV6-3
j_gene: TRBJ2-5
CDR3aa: CASSYPLTGEETQYF
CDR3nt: TGTGCCAGCAGTTACCCTTTGACAGGGGAAGAGACCCAGTACTTC

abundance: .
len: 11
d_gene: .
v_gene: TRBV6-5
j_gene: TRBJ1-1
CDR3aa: CASKIDNEAFF
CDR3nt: TGTGCCAGCAAAATAGACAATGAAGCTTTCTTT

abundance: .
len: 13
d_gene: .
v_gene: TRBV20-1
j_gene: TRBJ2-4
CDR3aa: CSASLPAFPSQYF
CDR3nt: TGCAGTGCTAGTCTCCCAGCCTTCCCGTCTCAGTACTTC

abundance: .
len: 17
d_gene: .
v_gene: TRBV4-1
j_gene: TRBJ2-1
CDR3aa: CASSQEGERRRYNEQFF
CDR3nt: TGCGCCAGCAGCCAAGAAGGGGAGCGAAGGAGGTACAATGAGCAGTTCTTC

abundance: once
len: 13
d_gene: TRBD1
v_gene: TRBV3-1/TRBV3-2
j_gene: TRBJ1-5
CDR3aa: CASGTGYNQPQHF
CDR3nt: TGTGCCAGCGGGACAGGCTATAATCAGCCCCAGCATTTT

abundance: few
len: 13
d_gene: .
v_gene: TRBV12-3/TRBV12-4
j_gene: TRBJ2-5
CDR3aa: CASSFRNQETQYF
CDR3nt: TGTGCCAGCAGTTTCCGGAACCAAGAGACCCAGTACTTC